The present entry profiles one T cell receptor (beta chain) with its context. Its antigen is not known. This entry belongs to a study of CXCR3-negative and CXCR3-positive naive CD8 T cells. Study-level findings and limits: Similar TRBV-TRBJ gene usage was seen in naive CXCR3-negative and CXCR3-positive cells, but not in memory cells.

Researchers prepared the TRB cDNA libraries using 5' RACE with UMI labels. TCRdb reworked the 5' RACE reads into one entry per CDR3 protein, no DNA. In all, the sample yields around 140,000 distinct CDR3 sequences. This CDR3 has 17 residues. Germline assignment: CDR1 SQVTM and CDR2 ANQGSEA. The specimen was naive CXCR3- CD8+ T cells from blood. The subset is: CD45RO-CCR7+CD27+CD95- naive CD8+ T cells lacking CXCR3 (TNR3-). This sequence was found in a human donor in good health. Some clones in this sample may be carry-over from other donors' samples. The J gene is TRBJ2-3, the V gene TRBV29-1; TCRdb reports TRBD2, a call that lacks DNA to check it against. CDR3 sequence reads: CSVEDITSGRSLDTQYF.